Following are 8 T cell receptor beta chains from one sample sequenced in a study of blood T cells in healthy people across ages (dated by TCRdb to about 2015). Library generation was performed with 5' RACE. The sequencer listed for this sample is Illumina HiSeq 2500. A second PCR of 7 to 11 cycles was performed with a sample-barcoded 5' primer and a J-beta primer mix. The public reads were run again by TCRdb, first through fastp at Q25 and then through MiXCR, and only productive beta chains were kept. One record per CDR3 amino acid sequence lists the most common genes and DNA. For this sample the table gives around 1,500,000 distinct CDR3 sequences, of which 28% were detected only once. Less than 9.5% of the sample comes from the top ten. The specimen was blood. These TCRs come from a woman aged 25 to 39 in good health.

This sequence joins TRBV16 and TRBJ1-2; D gene unclear. Trimming cost V 2 bases and J 7 bases, with 14 bases left between them. There are 14 residues in the CDR3. CDR1 KGHSY and CDR2 FQNENV come from the germline V gene. CDR3 in amino acids: CASSQHLRVAGYTF. The CDR3, as DNA: TGTGCCAGCAGCCAACACCTCCGCGTGGCTGGCTACACCTTC. The entire variable domain, with the rest obtained from reference TRBV16 and TRBJ1-2, is as follows: GEEVAQTPKHLVRGEGQKAKLYCAPIKGHSYVFWYQQVLKNEFKFLISFQNENVFDETGMPKERFSAKCLPNSPCSLEIQATKLEDSAVYFCASSQHLRVAGYTFGSGTRLTVV.

This clonotype has more than one count but fewer than ten. The chain carries TRBV5-1 and TRBJ2-1; weak D call: TRBD1 (6 bases). This CDR3 spans 15 amino acids. Germline V gene sequence: CDR1 SGHRS, CDR2 YFSETQ. V gave up 2 bases and J gave up 0 bases, with 9 bases separating them. The CDR3 sequence: CASSFRDNSYNEQFF. The CDR3 nucleotides read TGCGCCAGCAGCTTTCGGGACAACTCCTACAATGAGCAGTTCTTC.

This clonotype appeared many times. The chain is built from TRBV9 and TRBJ1-2; the match to TRBD1 covers 9 bases. The CDR3 loop spans 15 amino acids. Germline V lookup: CDR1 SGDLS, CDR2 YYNGEE. V gave up 3 bases and J gave up 4 bases; unmatched junction bases: 7. CDR3 coding DNA: TGTGCCAGCAGCGCCCAGACAGGGGGTGGCTATGGCTACACCTTC. It codes for CASSAQTGGGYGYTF.

Of note for this clonotype: One end of the junction varies from germline; a read error may be responsible. This chain connects TRBV10-3 to TRBJ2-1; 12 bases are a match to TRBD2. This CDR3 region has 14 residues. Looked up from germline, CDR1 is ENHRY and CDR2 is SYGVKD. The CDR3 DNA is TGCGCCATCAAGGAGGGACTAGCGGGTCTCGGGCAGTTCTTC. Protein: CAIKEGLAGLGQFF.

About this clonotype: Germline and junction disagree at one end, which may indicate a read error. The rearrangement uses TRBV6-6 and TRBJ2-1; 12 nucleotides match TRBD1. This CDR3 has 15 residues. The germline V gene has CDR1 MNHNY and CDR2 SVGAGI (reference sequence). CDR3 coding DNA: TGTACCAGCACCCCGGGACAGGGGGCGGGGAATGAGCAGTTCTTC. It codes for CTSTPGQGAGNEQFF.

This CDR3 is CASSQDGNSGANVLTF. The CDR3 nucleotides are TGTGCCAGCAGCCAAGATGGCAATTCTGGGGCCAACGTCCTGACTTTC. This sequence joins TRBV4-2 and TRBJ2-6; no clear D gene. Germline lookup yields CDR1 LGHNA and CDR2 YNFKEQ. The ends were cut back, 0 bases at V and 1 base at J, with 7 bases in the middle. The CDR3 is made up of 16 amino acids.

This clonotype was seen at least ten times. V is TRBV20-1 and J is TRBJ2-1; weak D call: TRBD2 (6 bases). V was pared by 4 bases and J by 7 bases, with 14 bases between. CDR1 DFQATT and CDR2 SNEGSKA come from the germline V gene (reference sequence). The CDR3 is 13 amino acids. CDR3 protein: CSAKAGWWNEQFF. Written as DNA, the CDR3 is TGCAGTGCTAAGGCGGGGTGGTGGAATGAGCAGTTCTTC.

Here the CDR3 DNA reads TGTGCCAGCAGCCAAAAACCGACCTACGAGCAGTACTTC. It specifies CASSQKPTYEQYF. This chain uses TRBV28 with TRBJ2-7; D not resolved. Germline CDR1 MDHEN, CDR2 SYDVKM. V was pared by 6 bases and J by 2 bases, with 11 bases between. There are 13 residues in the CDR3.